This T cell receptor (beta chain) was found in a study of PD-1 blockade in classical Hodgkin lymphoma. For this clone: The antigen remains unidentified.

Study results and limitations: By C4D1, CD4+ diversity increased significantly, especially in complete responders.

Documented time point: cycle 4 day 1 (C4D1), after 5 to 7 weeks of nivolumab. All the patients suffered relapse after autologous stem cell transplantation, and brentuximab vedotin exposure differed. This CDR3 is built from 16 residues. CDR1 and CDR2 from the germline V gene are SGHDN and FVKESK. The V gene lost 4 bases and the J gene lost 4 bases, with 14 bases spanning the gap. Data came from immunoSEQ multiplex PCR; TCRdb stores just in-frame clones and leaves some out. Altogether thousands of clones are present, about 86% being singletons, with the ten largest covering 42%. The starting material was peripheral blood mononuclear cells (PBMCs), obtained before the fourth cycle of nivolumab. The genes are TRBV14 and TRBJ2-6, with D possibly being TRBD2 (5 bases). The TCR originated in a human donor with classical Hodgkin lymphoma. The CDR3 here is CASSPLTGNGANVLTF. Here the CDR3 DNA reads TGTGCCAGCAGCCCCCTCACGGGGAACGGGGCCAACGTCCTGACTTTC.